This T cell receptor (beta chain) comes out of a study of STAT5B mutations in CD4+ large granular lymphocyte leukemia. As for the study in general: The CDR3 'QG' motif was associated with a particular HLA allele among healthy donors. Study-wide results and limits: 8/27 top patient clones versus 2/35 control clones were TRBV06-family. Patient CD4-sorted repertoires looked more clonal than healthy CD4+ repertoires, even without putative leukemic clones.

As handled by the study authors: A productive frequency of 2.59 x 10-5 was the lowest detectable. TCRdb keeps only in-frame clones here, not all; method: immunoSEQ multiplex PCR. From that table come the V and J calls and clone size; the DNA was used to work out D and trimming. Among under 30,000 clones listed, about four fifths were seen once. This CDR3 is 14 amino acids long. Germline V lookup: CDR1 SNHLY, CDR2 FYNNEI. Trimming removed 6 bases from V and 4 bases from J, with 13 bases in between. This clone was counted a few times. Antigen specificity is unknown. The chain recombines TRBV2 with TRBJ1-5, with a tentative D call TRBD1 (5 bases). The receptor was isolated from a human donor in good health. The material sequenced was CD4+ T cells from blood buffy coats. The chain's CDR3 is CASSPTWGNQPQHF. CDR3 coding DNA: TGTGCCAGCAGCCCGACGTGGGGGAATCAGCCCCAGCATTTT.